This TCR beta chain was captured in a study of early T cells in non-severe SARS-CoV-2 infection. The V and J ends lost 3 bases and 2 bases, in that order; junction bases with no gene match: 8. CDR3 size: 18 residues. Per the germline V gene, CDR1 is SGDLS and CDR2 is YYNGEE. Molecules of cDNA were individually given unique molecular identifiers that were attached to them. TCRdb redid the calling of the 5' RACE reads with MiXCR, one entry per CDR3 protein. The sample holds about 80,000 distinct CDR3 sequences, over 9.5% seen once. This clonotype was seen a handful of times. This TCR was recovered from an adult who was a healthcare worker with PCR-confirmed SARS-CoV-2 infection or an uninfected control (not recorded which). The J gene is TRBJ2-3, the V gene TRBV9, with 14 bases lining up with TRBD2. The specimen was whole blood. The CDR3 reads CASSEGTSGSINTDTQYF. Written as DNA, the CDR3 is TGTGCCAGCAGCGAAGGGACTAGCGGGAGTATCAACACAGATACGCAGTATTTT.